The next 27 T cell receptor beta chains were all read from a single sample in a study of shared clonotypes between healthy human individuals. Clones were read by immunoSEQ multiplex PCR, and TCRdb kept only the in-frame ones, dropping some. The sample lists a few million clones, 93% occurring once. The specimen was naive CD4+ T cells from PBMCs. Subset indicated: CD45RA+ positively selected. Every receptor here comes from a man between 18 and 35 years old in good health. Some clones in this sample may be carry-over from other donors' samples.

The chain recombines TRBV7-3 with TRBJ2-2; 7 nucleotides match TRBD2. V trimming: 5 bases; J trimming: 1 base; junction bases outside the gene matches: 10. There are 17 residues in the CDR3. Germline V gives CDR1 SGHTA, CDR2 FQGTGA. In nucleotides, the CDR3 is TGTGCCAGCAGCCCCGAACGTCTAGCGGTGAACACCGGGGAGCTGTTTTTT. Translated: CASSPERLAVNTGELFF.

The chain's CDR3 is CASRWSGSAYNEQFF. The CDR3 coding sequence is TGTGCCAGTAGATGGAGCGGGAGTGCCTACAATGAGCAGTTCTTC. The chain uses TRBV19 and TRBJ2-1; 8 nucleotides agree with TRBD2. V lost 6 bases and J lost 2; bases outside the gene matches: 6. Per the germline V gene, CDR1 is LNHDA and CDR2 is SQIVND (reference sequence). The CDR3 runs to 15 residues.

This chain connects TRBV5-1 to TRBJ2-1; unclear D gene. Germline V CDR1 and CDR2: SGHRS, YFSETQ. This CDR3 has 13 residues. Trimming removed 0 bases from V and 9 bases from J, with 10 bases in between. CDR3 residues: CASSLEFEAEQFF. The CDR3 DNA follows: TGCGCCAGCAGCTTGGAATTTGAGGCTGAGCAGTTCTTC.

This clone has more than one count but fewer than ten. This rearrangement joins TRBV19 to TRBJ1-5, with a possible D match to TRBD1 (6 bases). CDR1 is LNHDA, CDR2 SQIVND, per germline (reference sequence). The CDR3 consists of 13 residues. Trimming left V 6 bases short and J 6 bases short, with 12 bases between. The CDR3 nucleotides are TGTGCCAGTAGAGATGACAGGACTCAGCCCCAGCATTTT. It is translated as CASRDDRTQPQHF. The complete variable domain, with remaining parts taken from reference TRBV19 and TRBJ1-5, reads DGGITQSPKYLFRKEGQNVTLSCEQNLNHDAMYWYRQDPGQGLRLIYYSQIVNDFQKGDIAEGYSVSREKKESFPLTVTSAQKNPTAFYLCASRDDRTQPQHFGDGTRLSIL.

The gene calls are TRBV27 and TRBJ2-7; D may be TRBD1 (6 bases). Trimming took 3 bases from V and 2 from J, leaving 14 bases between them. The CDR3 length is 15 residues. CDR1 is MNHEY and CDR2 is SMNVEV in the germline V gene (reference sequence). CDR3 DNA sequence: TGTGCCAGCAGTTTTAAGGGGGATGGGGCCTACGAGCAGTACTTC. As protein: CASSFKGDGAYEQYF.

This clone appeared once. The rearrangement joins TRBV28 to TRBJ2-1, with TRBD1 matching over 8 bases. The CDR3 has 17 residues. V lost 1 base, J lost 4 bases, and 9 bases stayed unmatched. CDR1 MDHEN and CDR2 SYDVKM come from the germline V gene. The CDR3 sequence is CASSLYRRGLQYNEQFF. The CDR3 nucleotides are TGTGCCAGCAGTTTATATCGCAGGGGGCTTCAATACAATGAGCAGTTCTTC. The variable domain in full, completed from reference TRBV28 and TRBJ2-1, reads DVKVTQSSRYLVKRTGEKVFLECVQDMDHENMFWYRQDPGLGLRLIYFSYDVKMKEKGDIPEGYSVSREKKERFSLILESASTNQTSMYLCASSLYRRGLQYNEQFFGPGTRLTVL.

J is TRBJ2-7 and V is TRBV4-3; 9 positions agree with TRBD2. This CDR3 is built from 17 residues. Per germline, CDR1 LGHNA and CDR2 YSLEER. V lost 0 bases to trimming and J lost 6 bases; unmatched junction nucleotides: 12. In DNA form, the CDR3 reads TGCGCCAGCAGCCAAGATTTTCGGCGGGAGGGCCGTGGCGAGCAGTACTTC. Its translation is CASSQDFRREGRGEQYF.

To note about this clone: Other DNA sequences in this sample translate to the same CDR3. The gene calls are TRBV28 and TRBJ1-2; D is perhaps TRBD1 (6 bases). Germline CDR1 MDHEN, CDR2 SYDVKM. Trimming removed 3 bases at V and 5 bases at J, with 10 bases between. This CDR3 spans 13 amino acids. CDR3 residues: CASSFGGGYGYTF. CDR3 nucleotides: TGTGCCAGCAGTTTCGGAGGGGGATATGGCTACACCTTC.

The V and J genes are TRBV6-1 and TRBJ2-7; D perhaps matches TRBD2 (6 bases). The ends were cut back, 2 bases at V and 5 bases at J, with 19 bases in the middle. The V gene's germline CDR1 is MNHNS and CDR2 SASEGT. CDR3 length: 16 residues. CDR3 nucleotide sequence: TGTGCCAGCAGTGAAAACGTGGGCGGGACCTTCGACGAGCAGTACTTC. The encoded protein is CASSENVGGTFDEQYF.

This sequence joins TRBV5-1 and TRBJ1-5; D is undetermined. The CDR3 spans 16 residues. The germline CDR1 and CDR2 sequences are SGHRS and YFSETQ. V shed 0 bases and J shed 7 bases, with 17 bases lying between them. The chain's CDR3 is CASSLDGNKVGQPQHF. The CDR3 nucleotides read TGCGCCAGCAGCTTGGACGGGAACAAGGTTGGGCAGCCCCAGCATTTT.

This sequence joins TRBV6-6 and TRBJ2-7; 11 bases fit TRBD1. From germline, CDR1 is MNHNY and CDR2 SVGAGI (reference sequence). With V trimmed by 8 bases and J by 1 base, 1 base remained unmatched. The CDR3 sequence is 13 residues long. The CDR3 nucleotides read TGTGCCAGCGGGACAGGGGGTTCCTACGAGCAGTACTTC. Residues: CASGTGGSYEQYF.

This chain joins TRBV7-8 and TRBJ2-7; TRBD2 matches 7 bases. The CDR3 runs 13 residues. V was clipped by 7 bases and J by 0 bases; unmatched bases: 3. CDR1 and CDR2 from the germline V gene are SGHVS and FQNEAQ. CDR3 sequence: CASNTGGSYEQYF. The CDR3 DNA reads as TGTGCCAGCAACACGGGGGGCTCCTACGAGCAGTACTTC.

The chain recombines TRBV28 with TRBJ2-5; 8 bases match TRBD2. The trim removed 4 bases at V and 5 bases at J, leaving 9 bases unmatched. The CDR3 has 15 residues. CDR1 is MDHEN, CDR2 SYDVKM, per germline. This CDR3 is CASSSRAGGMETQYF. CDR3 coding DNA: TGTGCCAGCAGTTCTAGGGCGGGAGGAATGGAGACCCAGTACTTC. Variable domain in full (rest from reference TRBV28 and TRBJ2-5): DVKVTQSSRYLVKRTGEKVFLECVQDMDHENMFWYRQDPGLGLRLIYFSYDVKMKEKGDIPEGYSVSREKKERFSLILESASTNQTSMYLCASSSRAGGMETQYFGPGTRLLVL.

The chain couples TRBV7-2 to TRBJ2-2, with 8 bases aligning to TRBD2. The trim removed 1 base at V and 0 bases at J, leaving 4 bases unmatched. The V gene's germline CDR1 is SGHTA and CDR2 FQGNSA. The CDR3 is 17 residues long. CDR3 nucleotide sequence: TGTGCCAGCAGCTTAGAGGTGGGACTAGCGAACACCGGGGAGCTGTTTTTT. This translates into CASSLEVGLANTGELFF.

This clone has only a few counts. This CDR3 reads CASSPGTVVEKLFF. For the CDR3, the DNA is TGTGCCAGCAGTCCCGGGACAGTGGTTGAAAAACTGTTTTTT. The chain links TRBV2 to TRBJ1-4; 7 bases line up with TRBD1. Germline V lookup: CDR1 SNHLY, CDR2 FYNNEI. CDR3 length: 14 amino acids. V lost 5 bases, J lost 7 bases, and 7 bases stayed unmatched. The whole variable domain, remainder taken from reference TRBV2 and TRBJ1-4, is EPEVTQTPSHQVTQMGQEVILRCVPISNHLYFYWYRQILGQKVEFLVSFYNNEISEKSEIFDDQFSVERPDGSNFTLKIRSTKLEDSAMYFCASSPGTVVEKLFFGSGTQLSVL.

This clone is a singleton in its sample. The chain has TRBV5-1 and TRBJ2-4, with D tentatively TRBD1 (6 bases). The CDR3 runs to 14 residues. V lost 6 bases and J lost 7, with 17 bases in between. Looked up from germline, CDR1 is SGHRS and CDR2 is YFSETQ. The CDR3: CASTEQGLGNIQYF. CDR3 in DNA: TGCGCCAGCACCGAACAGGGCTTGGGGAACATTCAGTACTTC.

This sequence joins TRBV18 and TRBJ1-2; D is unclear. Germline V gene sequence: CDR1 KGHSH, CDR2 LQKENI. The V and J ends lost 3 bases and 2 bases respectively, with 19 bases between them. The CDR3 contains 17 residues. DNA of the CDR3: TGTGCCAGCTCACCTACAGAAGCCGGACTCTCAAACTATGGCTACACCTTC. Protein sequence: CASSPTEAGLSNYGYTF.

The rearrangement joins TRBV28 to TRBJ2-3; TRBD1 matches at 10 bases. The CDR3 loop spans 17 amino acids. Germline values: CDR1 MDHEN, CDR2 SYDVKM. V dropped 4 bases and J dropped 1; count of bases not matched to a gene: 8. The CDR3 coding sequence is TGTGCCAGCAGTTACCTAACCGGGACAGGGGGCACAGATACGCAGTATTTT. Its protein product is CASSYLTGTGGTDTQYF.

The chain couples TRBV5-1 to TRBJ2-7, with D hard to call. Trimming stripped 0 bases from V and 4 bases from J, with 8 bases between. The germline CDR1 and CDR2 sequences are SGHRS and YFSETQ. This CDR3 contains 13 residues. The CDR3 spells CASSLEFRYEQYF. CDR3 in DNA: TGCGCCAGCAGCTTGGAGTTTAGGTACGAGCAGTACTTC.

V gene TRBV7-6 combines with J gene TRBJ2-2; 9 bases map to TRBD1. The CDR3 loop spans 17 amino acids. The ends lost 6 bases at V and 6 bases at J; junction bases unmatched: 14. CDR1 is SGHVS, CDR2 FNYEAQ, per germline. CDR3 in amino acids: CASSYRPNRGLAGELFF. The CDR3 region has the DNA TGTGCCAGCAGTTATAGACCTAACAGGGGGCTGGCCGGGGAGCTGTTTTTT. Full variable domain (rest looked up from reference TRBV7-6 and TRBJ2-2): GAGVSQSPRYKVTKRGQDVALRCDPISGHVSLYWYRQALGQGPEFLTYFNYEAQQDKSGLPNDRFSAERPEGSISTLTIQRTEQRDSAMYRCASSYRPNRGLAGELFFGEGSRLTVL.

The chain has TRBV19 and TRBJ2-1; D remains ambiguous. Trimming cost V 3 bases and J 7 bases, with 10 bases left between them. CDR1 and CDR2 from the germline V gene are LNHDA and SQIVND (reference sequence). The length of the CDR3 is 13 residues. The CDR3: CASSIDTRNEQFF. The DNA of the CDR3 is TGTGCCAGTAGTATTGATACAAGGAATGAGCAGTTCTTC. Looking up the rest from reference TRBV19 and TRBJ2-1 gives the full variable domain: DGGITQSPKYLFRKEGQNVTLSCEQNLNHDAMYWYRQDPGQGLRLIYYSQIVNDFQKGDIAEGYSVSREKKESFPLTVTSAQKNPTAFYLCASSIDTRNEQFFGPGTRLTVL.

The chain has TRBV18 and TRBJ2-3, with a weak D call TRBD2 (6 bases). CDR1 and CDR2 from the germline V gene are KGHSH and LQKENI. V lost 3 bases to trimming and J lost 2 bases, with 18 bases between them. The CDR3 has 17 amino acids. The CDR3 loop is CASSPKSSGAYTDTQYF. DNA of the CDR3: TGTGCCAGCTCACCGAAGAGTAGCGGAGCCTACACAGATACGCAGTATTTT.

This clone was observed a single time. The V call is TRBV28, the J call TRBJ1-4; D may be TRBD1 (5 bases). The CDR3 sequence is 15 residues long. Germline-derived CDR1 and CDR2 are MDHEN and SYDVKM. Trimming left V 3 bases short and J 5 bases short, with 13 bases between. DNA for the CDR3: TGTGCCAGCAGTTTTTCAGGGATTGGAAATGAAAAACTGTTTTTT. It translates to CASSFSGIGNEKLFF.

This CDR3 reads CASSGGTNLEAFF. DNA of the CDR3: TGCGCCAGCAGCGGTGGGACCAACCTTGAAGCTTTCTTT. The V gene is TRBV5-1, the J gene TRBJ1-1; tentatively, D is TRBD1 (5 bases). Germline V gene lookup returns CDR1 SGHRS and CDR2 YFSETQ. This CDR3 has 13 amino acids. V shed 4 bases and J shed 7 bases, with 14 bases lying between them.

This chain joins TRBV7-2 and TRBJ2-5, with D perhaps matching TRBD1 (6 bases). The CDR3 consists of 13 residues. Trimming removed 5 bases at V and 7 bases at J, with 14 bases between. Per germline, CDR1 SGHTA and CDR2 FQGNSA. The CDR3 DNA follows: TGTGCCAGCAGCGGGAACAGGGTCGCGACCCAGTACTTC. Protein sequence: CASSGNRVATQYF.

This clone was counted only a few times. This chain links TRBV6-5 with TRBJ1-1; perhaps TRBD1 as D (6 bases). Germline CDR1 and CDR2: MNHEY and SVGAGI. V shed 1 base and J shed 8 bases, with 14 bases lying between them. This CDR3 contains 14 residues. DNA of the CDR3: TGTGCCAGCAGTTACTTTCGAGGGGGAGGAGAAGCTTTCTTT. Protein: CASSYFRGGGEAFF.

This clone was seen a single time. The chain couples TRBV7-9 to TRBJ2-3, with a possible D match to TRBD2 (6 bases). V was cut by 2 bases and J by 2 bases, with 11 bases left in between. The CDR3 sequence is 15 residues long. Germline CDR1 is SEHNR and CDR2 is FQNEAQ (reference sequence). The chain's CDR3 is CASSLSGYATDTQYF. CDR3 bases: TGTGCCAGCAGCTTAAGCGGGTACGCCACAGATACGCAGTATTTT.